These 20 T cell receptor beta chains originate from one sample sequenced in a study of human thymus T cells. From resections taken during corrective heart surgery, the thymus tissue was obtained. Method: immunoSEQ multiplex PCR; TCRdb's copy keeps in-frame clones and lacks some. The data hold tens of thousands of clones, with roughly 96% observed a single time. Sequencing was carried out using thymus tissue. Receptor source: a boy in the first two years of life with a congenital heart defect but otherwise immunologically healthy.

The chain couples TRBV6-6 to TRBJ1-1; D ambiguous. Germline lookup yields CDR1 MNHNY and CDR2 SVGAGI (reference sequence). The CDR3 loop spans 16 amino acids. Trimming removed 6 bases at V and 0 bases at J, with 17 bases between. CDR3 region: CASRAPPELMNTEAFF. The CDR3 DNA follows: TGTGCCAGCAGAGCTCCCCCGGAATTGATGAACACTGAAGCTTTCTTT.

V is TRBV5-8 and J is TRBJ2-5; 9 bases align to TRBD2. The CDR3 is 15 amino acids. V was pared by 5 bases and J by 5 bases, with 10 bases of the junction left unmatched. Germline CDR1 is SGHTS and CDR2 is YDEGEE. CDR3 protein: CASRRSGSGWETQYF. CDR3 in DNA: TGTGCCAGCAGACGTAGCGGGAGCGGTTGGGAGACCCAGTACTTC.

The chain is built from TRBV25-1 and TRBJ2-7; 8 nucleotides line up with TRBD2. The trim removed 5 bases at V and 7 bases at J, leaving 10 bases unmatched. This CDR3 comprises 14 residues. Germline assignment: CDR1 MGHDK and CDR2 SYGVNS. The CDR3 coding sequence is TGTGCCAGCAGTTTTGGCGGGAGGAAGGATGAGCAGTACTTC. It codes for CASSFGGRKDEQYF.

The V call is TRBV5-4, the J call TRBJ2-1, with a weak D call TRBD2 (7 bases). The V end lost 4 bases, the J end lost 0 bases, and 14 bases lay between the germline ends. Germline loops: CDR1 SGHNT, CDR2 YYREEE (reference sequence). The CDR3 totals 16 residues. The CDR3 region has the DNA TGTGCCAGCAGCCCCCTAAGGGGGGGCTCCTACAATGAGCAGTTCTTC. Translation: CASSPLRGGSYNEQFF.

V and J are TRBV13 and TRBJ2-7, with TRBD2 identical over 11 bases. V shed 2 bases and J 3 bases; nucleotides not matched to a gene: 0. The CDR3 loop spans 14 amino acids. CDR1 PRHDT and CDR2 FYEKMQ come from the germline V gene (reference sequence). CDR3 nucleotide sequence: TGTGCCAGCAGCTTAACTAGCGGGAGCTACGAGCAGTACTTC. Translating it yields CASSLTSGSYEQYF.

The rearrangement joins TRBV9 to TRBJ1-3; 9 bases fit TRBD1. The length of the CDR3 is 15 residues. V shed 5 bases, J shed 4 bases, and the junction held 7 bases outside the gene matches. Germline V CDR1 and CDR2: SGDLS, YYNGEE. The CDR3 sequence is CASSHRGPGGNTIYF. The DNA of the CDR3 is TGTGCCAGCAGTCACAGGGGGCCGGGAGGAAACACCATATATTTT.

The gene calls are TRBV9 and TRBJ1-1; D might be TRBD1 (5 bases). CDR1 is SGDLS and CDR2 is YYNGEE in the germline V gene. The CDR3 is 13 residues long. Between the trimmed V and J ends, which lost 3 bases and 11 bases, there was a span of 17 bases. For the CDR3, the DNA is TGTGCCAGCAGCGGAGCACAGGTTAGTCCTGCTTTCTTT. It encodes CASSGAQVSPAFF.

This rearrangement joins TRBV25-1 to TRBJ2-5, with 12 bases that match TRBD2. CDR3 length: 17 amino acids. Germline V gene sequence: CDR1 MGHDK, CDR2 SYGVNS. Unmatched junction bases numbered 11, after V lost 5 bases and J lost 4 bases. The CDR3 DNA follows: TGTGCCAGCAGTACTAGCGGGGGGATCGACGGTCGAGAGACCCAGTACTTC. Amino acid sequence: CASSTSGGIDGRETQYF.

The chain links TRBV6-5 to TRBJ2-7; TRBD1 matches at 9 bases. This CDR3 spans 13 amino acids. Germline CDR1 MNHEY, CDR2 SVGAGI. V shed 4 bases, J shed 3 bases, and the junction held 1 base outside the gene matches. The CDR3 region has the DNA TGTGCCAGCAGTTCGGACAGGGGCTACGAGCAGTACTTC. It encodes CASSSDRGYEQYF.

The chain combines TRBV10-2 with TRBJ2-1; a weak D match, TRBD2 (6 bases). Germline V lookup: CDR1 WSHSY, CDR2 SAAADI. This CDR3 is built from 15 residues. Trimming removed 3 bases at V and 7 bases at J, with 16 bases between. The CDR3 bases are TGCGCCAGCAGTGAAAGGTCAGGGAGGTATAATGAGCAGTTCTTC. Amino acid sequence: CASSERSGRYNEQFF.

V usage is TRBV29-1 and J usage is TRBJ1-2; D not resolved. The length of the CDR3 is 11 residues. V was trimmed by 7 bases and J by 4 bases, leaving 10 bases between them. Germline V gives CDR1 SQVTM, CDR2 ANQGSEA. The CDR3 nucleotides are TGCAGCGCCCTTACGGCCTATGGCTACACCTTC. As protein: CSALTAYGYTF.

The rearrangement uses TRBV13 and TRBJ2-1, with TRBD2 matching over 12 bases. Trimming at V came to 4 bases and at J to 7 bases, leaving 32 bases not matched to a gene. Germline CDR1 is PRHDT and CDR2 is FYEKMQ (reference sequence). The CDR3 has 24 amino acids. The CDR3, as DNA: TGTGCCAGCAGCTCTCGCAGGGGACAGCTTCTCAACGGGCTAGCGGGAGGGCCCTGGAATGAGCAGTTCTTC. Residues: CASSSRRGQLLNGLAGGPWNEQFF.

The genes are TRBV19 and TRBJ1-2, with 7 bases that match TRBD1. This CDR3 has 12 residues. Trimming removed 7 bases from V and 4 bases from J; junction bases left unmatched: 3. Germline lookup yields CDR1 LNHDA and CDR2 SQIVND (reference sequence). CDR3 amino acids: CASKRTGYGYTF. The CDR3 DNA reads as TGTGCCAGTAAGAGGACAGGCTATGGCTACACCTTC. Looking up the rest from reference TRBV19 and TRBJ1-2 gives the full variable domain: DGGITQSPKYLFRKEGQNVTLSCEQNLNHDAMYWYRQDPGQGLRLIYYSQIVNDFQKGDIAEGYSVSREKKESFPLTVTSAQKNPTAFYLCASKRTGYGYTFGSGTRLTVV.

This clone was detected once. For the CDR3, the DNA is TGTGCCAGCAGCTCCCCGGGGGGGGGCCGAGAGACCGGGGAGCTGTTTTTT. It encodes CASSSPGGGRETGELFF. The chain combines TRBV9 with TRBJ2-2; TRBD2 matches at 8 bases. From germline, CDR1 is SGDLS and CDR2 YYNGEE. This CDR3 spans 17 amino acids. The J segment lost 5 bases and the V segment lost 4 bases, leaving 13 bases of the junction unmatched. The full variable domain, with the rest looked up from reference TRBV9 and TRBJ2-2, is DSGVTQTPKHLITATGQRVTLRCSPRSGDLSVYWYQQSLDQGLQFLIQYYNGEERAKGNILERFSAQQFPDLHSELNLSSLELGDSALYFCASSSPGGGRETGELFFGEGSRLTVL.

The chain has TRBV14 and TRBJ2-7; a weak D match, TRBD1 (5 bases). This CDR3 is built from 15 residues. The ends were cut back, 1 base at V and 0 bases at J, with 10 bases in the middle. From germline, CDR1 is SGHDN and CDR2 FVKESK. CDR3 DNA sequence: TGTGCCAGCAGCCAAGCAGGGAACGTCTCCTACGAGCAGTACTTC. Its protein is CASSQAGNVSYEQYF. Full variable domain (remainder filled in from reference TRBV14 and TRBJ2-7): EAGVTQFPSHSVIEKGQTVTLRCDPISGHDNLYWYRRVMGKEIKFLLHFVKESKQDESGMPNNRFLAERTGGTYSTLKVQPAELEDSGVYFCASSQAGNVSYEQYFGPGTRLTVT.

The chain employs TRBV28 and TRBJ2-7; D is undetermined. This CDR3 contains 15 residues. With 7 bases removed from V and 0 bases from J, the gap between germline ends came to 16 bases. Germline-derived CDR1 and CDR2 are MDHEN and SYDVKM. DNA for the CDR3: TGTGCCAGCAATCGTTCAAGAAGTGGCTCCTACGAGCAGTACTTC. Translated, it gives CASNRSRSGSYEQYF.

J is TRBJ1-1 and V is TRBV28, with TRBD1 matching 7 bases. The CDR3 spans 17 residues. Germline loops: CDR1 MDHEN, CDR2 SYDVKM. J was trimmed by 3 bases and V by 2 bases; bases with no gene match: 12. CDR3 residues: CASSLHPPDRSHTEAFF. For the CDR3, the DNA is TGTGCCAGCAGTTTACACCCCCCGGACAGGTCGCACACTGAAGCTTTCTTT.

V and J are TRBV10-3 and TRBJ1-5; D might be TRBD1 (5 bases). The CDR3 covers 17 residues. Germline V gene lookup returns CDR1 ENHRY and CDR2 SYGVKD. V was shortened by 0 bases and J by 6 bases, with 18 bases between the two germline ends. The CDR3 loop reads CAISESVQFRAGQPQHF. The CDR3 DNA sequence: TGTGCCATCAGTGAGTCGGTGCAGTTCAGGGCCGGTCAGCCCCAGCATTTT.

This clone has only one observation. The CDR3 nucleotides are TGCGCCAGCAGCTTGGGGCAGGGTGAAGGGGCTAGCGGGAGAAAGGACACCGGGGAGCTGTTTTTT. Translating it yields CASSLGQGEGASGRKDTGELFF. The rearrangement links TRBV5-1 to TRBJ2-2, with 10 bases that match TRBD2. In germline, CDR1 is SGHRS, CDR2 YFSETQ. The J segment lost 3 bases and the V segment lost 0 bases, leaving 20 bases of the junction unmatched. The CDR3 is 22 amino acids.

J is TRBJ1-1 and V is TRBV6-5, with D possibly TRBD1 on 5 matching bases. In germline, CDR1 is MNHEY, CDR2 SVGAGI. V lost 4 bases to trimming and J lost 5 bases, with 5 bases between them. The CDR3 has 11 residues. CDR3 DNA: TGTGCCAGCAGTTGGGGGACTGAAGCTTTCTTT. This codes for CASSWGTEAFF.